This TCR beta chain was identified during a study of T cell responses to AZD1222 COVID-19 vaccine. General study results and limits: Vaccine-related CD4 TCRs covered spike, predominating at 160-218 and 743-854. Mostly white British, mostly female donors; authors suggested clonal diversity may be underestimated. Just a handful of AZD1222 recipients were seropositive at baseline. Spike-specific TCR breadth and depth rose after two AZD1222 doses.

Sequencing used immunoSEQ multiplex PCR; TCRdb keeps in-frame clones, though not all of them. Found here are around 80,000 clones, approximately 90% of them singletons; the top ten hold 8%. As regards this clone: As yet, its antigen is unknown.

The CDR3 extends over 15 amino acids. The V end was cut by 0 bases, the J end by 3 bases, with 9 bases between. Per the germline V gene, CDR1 is SGHTA and CDR2 is FQGNSA. V is TRBV7-2 and J is TRBJ1-5; D possibly corresponds to TRBD1 (6 bases). This sequence was found in an adult who received the AZD1222 COVID-19 vaccine. The starting material was peripheral blood, obtained 28 days after the second AZD1222 dose. CDR3 loop: CASSLAGGLNQPQHF. The CDR3 DNA sequence: TGTGCCAGCAGCTTAGCTGGGGGGCTCAATCAGCCCCAGCATTTT. Full variable domain (outside the CDR3, taken from reference TRBV7-2 and TRBJ1-5): GAGVSQSPSNKVTEKGKDVELRCDPISGHTALYWYRQSLGQGLEFLIYFQGNSAPDKSGLPSDRFSAERTGGSVSTLTIQRTQQEDSAVYLCASSLAGGLNQPQHFGDGTRLSIL.